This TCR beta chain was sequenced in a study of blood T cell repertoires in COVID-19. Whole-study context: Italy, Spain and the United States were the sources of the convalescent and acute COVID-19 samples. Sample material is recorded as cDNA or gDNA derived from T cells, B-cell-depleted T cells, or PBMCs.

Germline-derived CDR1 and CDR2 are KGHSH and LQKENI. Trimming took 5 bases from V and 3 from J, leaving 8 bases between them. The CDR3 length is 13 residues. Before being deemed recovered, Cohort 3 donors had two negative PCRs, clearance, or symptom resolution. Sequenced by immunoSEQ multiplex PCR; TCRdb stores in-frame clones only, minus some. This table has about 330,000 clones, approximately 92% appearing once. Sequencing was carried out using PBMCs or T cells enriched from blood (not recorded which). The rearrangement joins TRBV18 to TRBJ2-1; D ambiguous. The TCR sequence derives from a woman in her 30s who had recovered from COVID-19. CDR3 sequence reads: CASSEANYNEQFF. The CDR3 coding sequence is TGTGCCAGCTCAGAGGCTAACTACAATGAGCAGTTCTTC.